The rows below give T cell receptor beta chains drawn from one sample of a study of T cell responses to AZD1222 COVID-19 vaccine. Clones were sequenced by immunoSEQ multiplex PCR, and TCRdb holds only the in-frame ones, with some missing. The sample comprises about 110,000 clones, roughly 87% of which are singletons, and around 4.8% rests with the top ten. Material: peripheral blood, obtained on day 0 of AZD1222 vaccination. Receptors were obtained from an adult in good health. CDR3s include the opening cysteine and the closing phenylalanine or tryptophan. D genes are given only for firm matches. Clone size is given for some rows only: seen once, a few or many times, or a class if the clone is expanded.

>-|TRBV4-2|-|TRBJ2-3
CASSQERGADTQYF
TGTGCCAGCAGCCAAGAGCGCGGTGCAGATACGCAGTATTTT
>TRBD2|TRBV7-2|-|TRBJ2-1
CASSVGLVSNEQFF
TGTGCCAGCAGCGTGGGACTAGTAAGCAATGAGCAGTTCTTC
>-|TRBV4-1|-|TRBJ1-5
CASSQYQSYSNQPQHF
TGCGCCAGCAGCCAATACCAGAGTTATAGCAATCAGCCCCAGCATTTT
>-|TRBV29-1|-|TRBJ2-1
CSVGHTFNEQFF
TGCAGCGTTGGCCATACTTTCAATGAGCAGTTCTTC
>TRBD2|TRBV4-3|once|TRBJ2-1
CASSQAAGGTYNEQFF
TGCGCCAGCAGCCAAGCAGCGGGGGGCACTTACAATGAGCAGTTCTTC
>-|TRBV30|-|TRBJ2-1
CAWSVLDTVEQFF
TGTGCCTGGAGTGTACTAGATACGGTAGAGCAGTTCTTC
>-|TRBV18|-|TRBJ1-5
CASSPLGGDQPQHF
TGTGCCAGCTCACCACTGGGCGGAGATCAGCCCCAGCATTTT
>-|TRBV4-2|few|TRBJ2-1
CASSQTEGDNEQFF
TGTGCCAGCAGCCAAACGGAGGGGGACAATGAGCAGTTCTTC
>TRBD2|TRBV28|-|TRBJ2-7
CASGTTKYEQYF
TGTGCCAGCGGGACTACCAAATACGAGCAGTACTTC
>-|TRBV5-6|-|TRBJ1-4
CASSLGPAGVGEKLFF
TGTGCCAGCAGCTTAGGACCGGCCGGCGTTGGTGAAAAACTGTTTTTT
>TRBD2|TRBV28|-|TRBJ2-1
CASSFWREVNNEQFF
TGTGCCAGCAGTTTCTGGCGGGAGGTGAACAATGAGCAGTTCTTC
>-|TRBV10-1|once|TRBJ1-1
CASSEGTEAFF
TGCGCCAGCAGTGAAGGGACTGAAGCTTTCTTT
>-|TRBV30|-|TRBJ1-3
CAWGGSGNTIYF
TGTGCCTGGGGGGGCTCTGGAAACACCATATATTTT
>-|TRBV5-6|-|TRBJ2-7
CASSGGISLGYEQYF
TGTGCCAGCAGCGGGGGGATCTCCTTAGGTTACGAGCAGTACTTC
>TRBD2|TRBV19|-|TRBJ2-5
CASRAGGAGVGETQYF
TGTGCCAGTAGAGCTGGGGGAGCGGGGGTTGGGGAGACCCAGTACTTC
>-|TRBV7-6|-|TRBJ1-6
CASSSAQYSPLHF
TGTGCCAGCAGCTCCGCTCAGTATTCACCCCTCCACTTT
>-|TRBV6-2/TRBV6-3|-|TRBJ1-3
CASSRDSSGNTIYF
TGTGCCAGCAGCCGGGATAGCTCTGGAAACACCATATATTTT
>-|TRBV20-1|-|TRBJ1-1
CSATTNTEAFF
TGCAGTGCTACTACGAACACTGAAGCTTTCTTT
>-|TRBV4-1|-|TRBJ1-2
CASSQDFDPPYGYTF
TGCGCCAGCAGCCAAGATTTCGATCCGCCCTATGGCTACACCTTC
>-|TRBV7-8|once|TRBJ2-1
CASSPTSGHIYEQFF
TGTGCCAGCAGCCCAACCTCGGGACACATATACGAGCAGTTCTTC
>-|TRBV11-2|-|TRBJ2-3
CASSLELPDTQYF
TGTGCCAGCAGCTTAGAGCTCCCAGATACGCAGTATTTT
>TRBD1|TRBV28|-|TRBJ1-3
CASSIYTGTGTGNTIYF
TGTGCCAGCAGTATATATACCGGGACAGGGACTGGAAACACCATATATTTT
>-|TRBV9|-|TRBJ1-3
CASSATDRRTSGNTIYF
TGTGCCAGCAGCGCCACCGACCGACGGACCTCTGGAAACACCATATATTTT
>TRBD2|TRBV4-1|once|TRBJ2-5
CASSQGTSGGETQYF
TGCGCCAGCAGCCAAGGGACTAGCGGGGGCGAGACCCAGTACTTC
>-|TRBV19|-|TRBJ1-1
CASSRDGLLGRVTEAFF
TGTGCCAGTAGTAGGGATGGTCTATTGGGGCGAGTCACTGAAGCTTTCTTT
>-|TRBV5-6|few|TRBJ1-5
CASSLWGAIHQPQHF
TGTGCCAGCAGCTTGTGGGGCGCGATCCATCAGCCCCAGCATTTT
>TRBD1|TRBV6-5|-|TRBJ2-2
CASSYGQGSGELFF
TGTGCCAGCAGTTATGGACAGGGGTCCGGGGAGCTGTTTTTT
>-|TRBV5-5|-|TRBJ2-7
CASSLGTEAYEQYF
TGTGCCAGCAGCTTGGGGACAGAGGCCTACGAGCAGTACTTC
>-|TRBV27|-|TRBJ1-5
CASRPQGRGQPQHF
TGTGCCAGCAGACCTCAGGGGAGGGGTCAGCCCCAGCATTTT
>-|TRBV13|-|TRBJ2-3
CASSLGRDTDTQYF
TGTGCCAGCAGCTTAGGCCGGGACACAGATACGCAGTATTTT
>-|TRBV2|-|TRBJ2-7
CASSDSGYEQYF
TGTGCCAGCAGTGATTCAGGGTACGAGCAGTACTTC
>-|TRBV10-3|-|TRBJ1-2
CALHGGQSGYTF
TGTGCCTTACACGGGGGGCAGAGTGGCTACACCTTC
>TRBD2|TRBV5-1|-|TRBJ2-7
CASCPGLAGAFNEQYF
TGCGCCAGCTGTCCGGGACTAGCGGGGGCATTTAACGAGCAGTACTTC
>-|TRBV18|-|TRBJ2-7
CASSPRGGVASNEQYF
TGTGCCAGCTCACCAAGAGGTGGAGTGGCGTCCAACGAGCAGTACTTC
>-|TRBV19|-|TRBJ2-3
CASSDGVADTQYF
TGTGCCAGTAGTGACGGGGTGGCAGATACGCAGTATTTT
>-|TRBV28|-|TRBJ1-1
CASNTVSIDTEAFF
TGTGCCAGCAACACTGTCTCGATAGACACTGAAGCTTTCTTT
>-|TRBV30|-|TRBJ1-1
CAWSRGGRFTEAFF
TGTGCCTGGAGCCGGGGCGGGCGATTTACTGAAGCTTTCTTT
>TRBD2|TRBV30|-|TRBJ2-5
CAWSGLAGDRYF
TGTGCCTGGAGTGGACTAGCGGGGGACAGGTACTTC
>-|TRBV19|-|TRBJ1-1
CASSIGPHEAFF
TGTGCCAGTAGTATCGGTCCCCATGAAGCTTTCTTT
>-|TRBV30|-|TRBJ1-4
CAWTPDRLSNEKLFF
TGTGCCTGGACGCCGGACAGACTGTCCAATGAAAAACTGTTTTTT
>TRBD1|TRBV30|-|TRBJ2-1
CAWAGQGGHEQFF
TGTGCCTGGGCGGGACAGGGGGGCCATGAGCAGTTCTTC
>TRBD1|TRBV4-1|-|TRBJ1-1
CASSPTGQFPEAFF
TGCGCCAGCAGCCCGACAGGGCAATTCCCTGAAGCTTTCTTT
>TRBD2|TRBV15|-|TRBJ2-3
CATSSETGTTTDTQYF
TGTGCCACCAGCAGCGAAACCGGGACTACTACAGATACGCAGTATTTT
>-|TRBV7-2|-|TRBJ1-1
CASSLAPAGSTEAFF
TGTGCCAGCAGCTTAGCCCCGGCAGGGTCCACTGAAGCTTTCTTT
>-|TRBV3-1/TRBV3-2|once|TRBJ1-5
CASSQEYEGSTPSNQPQHF
TGTGCCAGCAGCCAAGAATATGAGGGTAGCACACCTAGCAATCAGCCCCAGCATTTT
>TRBD2|TRBV7-2|-|TRBJ2-1
CASSWGGLAGLVRNEQFF
TGTGCCAGCAGCTGGGGGGGGTTAGCGGGACTGGTTAGAAATGAGCAGTTCTTC
>TRBD1|TRBV3-1/TRBV3-2|-|TRBJ1-5
CASSRQGYQPQHF
TGTGCCAGCAGCAGACAGGGTTATCAGCCCCAGCATTTT
>TRBD2|TRBV5-4|-|TRBJ2-7
CASSLERGSTYEQYF
TGTGCCAGCAGCTTGGAGCGGGGGTCAACCTACGAGCAGTACTTC
>-|TRBV2|-|TRBJ1-5
CASGPNRGSNQPQHF
TGTGCCAGCGGCCCCAATAGGGGTAGCAATCAGCCCCAGCATTTT
>TRBD1|TRBV6-5|few|TRBJ1-2
CASSSPTDRVWGGYTF
TGTGCCAGCAGTTCGCCGACCGACAGGGTGTGGGGTGGCTACACCTTC
>TRBD1|TRBV6-5|-|TRBJ1-4
CASRPDRAGEKLFF
TGTGCCAGCAGACCCGACAGGGCCGGGGAAAAACTGTTTTTT
>-|TRBV11-1|-|TRBJ2-5
CASSSGPQETQYF
TGTGCCAGCAGCTCTGGGCCCCAAGAGACCCAGTACTTC
>-|TRBV6-5|-|TRBJ1-4
CASSHDGGRGKLFF
TGTGCCAGCAGTCACGATGGAGGGAGGGGAAAACTGTTTTTT
>-|TRBV7-2|-|TRBJ2-7
CASSLGAGVSYEQYF
TGTGCCAGCAGCTTAGGGGCAGGGGTCTCCTACGAGCAGTACTTC